The 25 T cell receptor beta chains presented below share a single source sample, sequenced in a study of neurological immune-mediated disorders. Time point here: technical triplicate 2. TCRdb reprocessed the 5' RACE reads with MiXCR, giving one entry per CDR3 protein. The table shows more than 50,000 distinct CDR3 sequences, with about 24% occurring only once. Sequencing input: PBMCs. The source is a man between 60 and 70 years old with HTLV-1-associated myelopathy (HAM/TSP).

Regarding this clonotype: This sequence may be a read error, since a much larger clone differs from it by one base. This chain joins TRBV6-6 and TRBJ1-1; the D gene is possibly TRBD1 (5 bases). V was shortened by 5 bases and J by 5 bases, with 9 bases between the two germline ends. The CDR3 spans 12 residues. Per germline, CDR1 MNHNY and CDR2 SVGAGI (reference sequence). This CDR3 is CASSGARTEAFF. In nucleotides, the CDR3 is TGTGCCAGCAGTGGGGCAAGGACTGAAGCTTTCTTT.

The V gene is TRBV5-4, the J gene TRBJ2-1; D perhaps matches TRBD2 (6 bases). The V gene lost 4 bases and the J gene lost 2 bases, with 13 bases spanning the gap. The CDR3 is 15 amino acids. Looked up from germline, CDR1 is SGHNT and CDR2 is YYREEE (reference sequence). The DNA for the CDR3 is TGTGCCAGCAGCCTCGGGACTGAGACCTACAATGAGCAGTTCTTC. Translated, it gives CASSLGTETYNEQFF.

This clonotype was seen a few times. The rearrangement links TRBV20-1 to TRBJ2-7; 8 bases are a match to TRBD1. V lost 0 bases and J lost 2; bases outside the gene matches: 3. Germline CDR1 is DFQATT and CDR2 is SNEGSKA (reference sequence). The CDR3 contains 14 residues. The CDR3 nucleotides are TGCAGTGCTAGAGATGGACAGGGAGCCTACGAGCAGTACTTC. Its protein product is CSARDGQGAYEQYF.

This clonotype was seen many times. CDR3 nucleotide sequence: TGTGCCATCAGTGACCAAGGGCCCGAATCGGCCTATGGCTACACCTTC. It specifies CAISDQGPESAYGYTF. V usage is TRBV10-3 and J usage is TRBJ1-2; the D is unclear. Germline V gene sequence: CDR1 ENHRY, CDR2 SYGVKD. V was cut by 3 bases and J by 4 bases, with 18 bases left in between. The CDR3 loop spans 16 amino acids.

Details on this clonotype: One end of the junction fails to match germline, which may point to a read error. The V and J genes are TRBV29-1 and TRBJ1-1; TRBD1 might be the D (5 bases). This CDR3 has 13 residues. Germline CDR1 reads SQVTM; CDR2 reads ANQGSEA. For the CDR3, the DNA is TGCAGCGTCTGGATGGGGGGAAACGCTGAAGCTTCCTTT. Encoded protein: CSVWMGGNAEASF.

The rearrangement links TRBV19 to TRBJ2-1; 9 nucleotides align to TRBD1. From germline, CDR1 is LNHDA and CDR2 SQIVND (reference sequence). This CDR3 spans 15 amino acids. With 6 bases clipped from V and 7 bases from J, the junction kept 10 bases outside the gene matches. CDR3 protein: CASRMGDRVSNEQFF. CDR3 bases: TGTGCCAGTAGGATGGGGGACAGGGTGTCGAATGAGCAGTTCTTC.

This chain connects TRBV4-1 to TRBJ2-5; TRBD1 matches 9 bases. V shed 5 bases and J 2 bases; nucleotides not matched to a gene: 9. This CDR3 contains 16 residues. Per the germline V gene, CDR1 is MGHRA and CDR2 is YSYEKL. CDR3 DNA: TGCGCCAGCAGCTTGACAGGACAGGGGCGACAAGAGACCCAGTACTTC. It yields the protein CASSLTGQGRQETQYF.

This clonotype was recorded many times. V gene TRBV27 combines with J gene TRBJ2-3; D is ambiguous. The germline CDR1 and CDR2 sequences are MNHEY and SMNVEV (reference sequence). CDR3 length equals 17 residues. The germline V and J ends were trimmed by 3 bases and 2 bases, with 18 bases remaining between them. The CDR3 bases are TGTGCCAGCAGTTTGCTCGGTGCACCGAAATTCACAGATACGCAGTATTTT. It is translated as CASSLLGAPKFTDTQYF.

This clonotype was found many times. This rearrangement joins TRBV5-1 to TRBJ1-1; 8 bases fit TRBD1. Per the germline V gene, CDR1 is SGHRS and CDR2 is YFSETQ. After removal of 4 bases from V and 3 bases from J, the junction contained 5 bases not matched to a gene. The length of the CDR3 is 14 residues. Here the CDR3 DNA reads TGCGCCAGCAGCCTCGGACAGGGATACACTGAAGCTTTCTTT. It encodes CASSLGQGYTEAFF.

Ten or more counts support this clonotype. The chain employs TRBV7-2 and TRBJ2-1, with a possible D match to TRBD2 (6 bases). This CDR3 region has 15 residues. Trimming left V 2 bases short and J 6 bases short, with 14 bases between. Germline V gives CDR1 SGHTA, CDR2 FQGNSA. The CDR3 reads CASSLRRGDFNEQFF. The CDR3 nucleotides are TGTGCCAGCAGCTTAAGGCGGGGTGATTTCAATGAGCAGTTCTTC.

In this sample, this clonotype turned up many times. The chain couples TRBV5-1 to TRBJ1-1; unclear D gene. This CDR3 spans 14 amino acids. Trimming removed 4 bases from V and 3 bases from J, with 13 bases in between. The V gene's germline CDR1 is SGHRS and CDR2 YFSETQ. In DNA form, the CDR3 reads TGCGCCAGCAGCCCCTTGGAAGGGCACACTGAAGCTTTCTTT. Its translation is CASSPLEGHTEAFF.

The gene calls are TRBV20-1 and TRBJ2-1; D gene ambiguous. From germline, CDR1 is DFQATT and CDR2 SNEGSKA (reference sequence). The length of the CDR3 is 19 residues. Trimming pared 2 bases from V and 0 bases from J, leaving 23 bases between. The CDR3 sequence is CSARTPSSPVLSSYNEQFF. CDR3 sequence (DNA): TGCAGTGCTAGAACGCCCTCAAGCCCGGTTCTGAGCTCCTACAATGAGCAGTTCTTC.

This clonotype was observed a few times. The CDR3: CATERAAGSSGANVLTF. The CDR3 DNA reads as TGTGCCACCGAGCGCGCGGCCGGAAGCTCTGGGGCCAACGTCCTGACTTTC. The genes are TRBV6-6 and TRBJ2-6; D is undetermined. V was shortened by 10 bases and J by 0 bases, with 19 bases between the two germline ends. CDR3 length: 17 amino acids. Germline CDR1 reads MNHNY; CDR2 reads SVGAGI (reference sequence).

The chain links TRBV29-1 to TRBJ1-1; 8 positions match TRBD1. Germline V gene sequence: CDR1 SQVTM, CDR2 ANQGSEA. The V gene end was trimmed by 6 bases and the J gene end by 4 bases; junction bases not matched to a gene: 4. The CDR3 is made up of 12 amino acids. The CDR3 region is CSVLTGVTEAFF. Here the CDR3 DNA reads TGCAGCGTGCTGACAGGGGTCACTGAAGCTTTCTTT.

There are many counts of this clonotype. V and J are TRBV10-3 and TRBJ1-5; 8 bases are shared with TRBD1. V lost 11 bases to trimming and J lost 2 bases; unmatched junction nucleotides: 2. Germline V lookup: CDR1 ENHRY, CDR2 SYGVKD. The CDR3 covers 12 residues. The CDR3 reads CAVGQGNQPQHF. The CDR3 DNA follows: TGTGCCGTGGGACAGGGCAATCAGCCCCAGCATTTT.

The J gene is TRBJ2-7, the V gene TRBV5-1, with 7 bases identical to TRBD2. CDR3 length: 15 residues. Losses at the gene ends were 3 bases for V and 2 bases for J; bases not matched to a gene: 8. CDR1 and CDR2 (germline): SGHRS, YFSETQ. The CDR3 spells CASSSSSGGTYEQYF. CDR3 coding DNA: TGCGCCAGCAGCTCCTCTAGCGGAGGGACCTACGAGCAGTACTTC. The full variable domain, rest sourced from reference TRBV5-1 and TRBJ2-7, is KAGVTQTPRYLIKTRGQQVTLSCSPISGHRSVSWYQQTPGQGLQFLFEYFSETQRNKGNFPGRFSGRQFSNSRSEMNVSTLELGDSALYLCASSSSSGGTYEQYFGPGTRLTVT.

The sample holds many counts of this clonotype. The V gene is TRBV5-1, the J gene TRBJ2-5; possible D gene TRBD2, 6 bases. Trimming stripped 1 base from V and 4 bases from J, with 11 bases between. From germline, CDR1 is SGHRS and CDR2 YFSETQ. The CDR3 covers 14 residues. CDR3 amino acids: CASSLFISGETQYF. The CDR3 nucleotides read TGCGCCAGCAGCTTGTTTATTAGCGGAGAGACCCAGTACTTC.

This clonotype was seen repeatedly, ten times or more. V is TRBV5-1 and J is TRBJ2-3, with TRBD2 identical over 10 bases. Germline V gene lookup returns CDR1 SGHRS and CDR2 YFSETQ. V was pared by 3 bases and J by 4 bases, with 5 bases of the junction left unmatched. This CDR3 contains 15 residues. CDR3 in amino acids: CASSYLAGAADTQYF. The DNA for the CDR3 is TGCGCCAGCAGCTACCTAGCGGGAGCGGCAGATACGCAGTATTTT.

This clonotype was detected ten times or more. V usage is TRBV25-1 and J usage is TRBJ2-2; D not certain. CDR3 length: 13 residues. Trimming cost V 3 bases and J 3 bases, with 5 bases left between them. CDR1 is MGHDK and CDR2 is SYGVNS in the germline V gene. CDR3 sequence (DNA): TGTGCCAGCAGTGAGCAGTACACCGGGGAGCTGTTTTTT. Residues: CASSEQYTGELFF.

In this sample, this clonotype turned up many times. The rearrangement links TRBV12-3 or TRBV12-4 to TRBJ2-7; D might be TRBD2 (6 bases). This CDR3 has 14 amino acids. Trimming left V 3 bases short and J 3 bases short, with 12 bases between. The CDR3 nucleotides are TGTGCCAGCAGTTTCGATTTGGGGGGCTACGAGCAGTACTTC. It is translated as CASSFDLGGYEQYF.

The sample holds many counts of this clonotype. The genes are TRBV4-1 and TRBJ1-5, with 7 nucleotides matching TRBD1. V lost 3 bases, J lost 9 bases, and 5 bases stayed unmatched. The length of the CDR3 is 13 residues. The germline V gene has CDR1 MGHRA and CDR2 YSYEKL. The CDR3 nucleotides are TGCGCCAGCAGCCAGCAGGGGGGAGTGCCCCAGCATTTT. Its translation: CASSQQGGVPQHF.

This clonotype was observed at least ten times. The rearrangement links TRBV4-1 to TRBJ2-2, with D perhaps matching TRBD2 (5 bases). The length of the CDR3 is 14 residues. Trimming cost V 4 bases and J 8 bases, with 14 bases left between them. Germline CDR1 reads MGHRA; CDR2 reads YSYEKL. As DNA, the CDR3 is TGCGCCAGCAGCCGCGGCCCACGCGGGGGGGAGCTGTTTTTT. Protein: CASSRGPRGGELFF.

The rearrangement uses TRBV20-1 and TRBJ2-7; TRBD1 might be the D (5 bases). V lost 3 bases and J 2 bases, leaving 14 bases between the germline ends. Germline CDR1 reads DFQATT; CDR2 reads SNEGSKA (reference sequence). The CDR3 has 14 amino acids. The CDR3 bases are TGCAGTGCTAGGCGATCGACAGACACCTACGAGCAGTACTTC. This gives the protein CSARRSTDTYEQYF.

This clonotype was seen repeatedly, ten times or more. V gene TRBV7-2 combines with J gene TRBJ2-5, with 9 bases fitting TRBD2. The CDR3 totals 18 residues. Looked up from germline, CDR1 is SGHTA and CDR2 is FQGNSA. J gave up 0 bases and V 3 bases, and 11 bases lay outside the gene matches. The CDR3 DNA reads TGTGCCAGCAGCTTGAGGGAGCTAGCGGGACCGTACCAAGAGACCCAGTACTTC. Translation: CASSLRELAGPYQETQYF.

Within the sample, this clonotype is medium-sized. This sequence joins TRBV9 and TRBJ2-3; D uncertain. The germline V gene has CDR1 SGDLS and CDR2 YYNGEE. The CDR3 loop spans 15 amino acids. Trimming pared 0 bases from V and 1 base from J, leaving 9 bases between. CDR3 coding DNA: TGTGCCAGCAGCGTAGGGGGATCGGGCACAGATACGCAGTATTTT. Translation: CASSVGGSGTDTQYF. Full variable domain (rest looked up from reference TRBV9 and TRBJ2-3): DSGVTQTPKHLITATGQRVTLRCSPRSGDLSVYWYQQSLDQGLQFLIQYYNGEERAKGNILERFSAQQFPDLHSELNLSSLELGDSALYFCASSVGGSGTDTQYFGPGTRLTVL.